This T cell receptor (beta chain) came from a study of T-cell reconstitution after alpha-beta-depleted transplantation in children. Study observations and caveats: Expanded clones from the graft, numbering several hundred, reportedly supplied alpha-beta T cells about two months after transplant. Counts and diversity of T cells one year after transplant came mostly from newly produced T cells.

In its sample, this clonotype was seen many times. Its target is unknown. As it was prepared, the TCRbeta library received unique molecular identifiers. Via MiXCR, TCRdb re-called the PCR reads, giving one row per CDR3 protein. The sample carries approximately 31,000 distinct CDR3 sequences, under 6.5% recorded once. The source of this sequence is a child in the first two years of life who had a stem cell transplant for acute myeloid leukemia, so the T cells may come from the graft donor. The specimen was peripheral blood, collected 60 days after TCRalphabeta/CD19-depleted stem cell transplant.

The CDR3: CASSPIGLSYEQYF. In DNA form, the CDR3 reads TGTGCCAGCAGCCCTATTGGGCTCTCCTACGAGCAGTACTTC. This chain connects TRBV9 to TRBJ2-7; no clear D gene. This CDR3 comprises 14 residues. The germline V gene has CDR1 SGDLS and CDR2 YYNGEE. Trimming took 4 bases from V and 0 from J, leaving 11 bases between them.